This paragraph reports one TCR beta chain. This clone has only a few counts. What antigen it recognizes has not been identified. No clone much larger than this one lies a single base away; base qualities are absent. The sample originates from a study of shared clonotypes between healthy human individuals (dated by TCRdb to 2020 to 2021). Some background on the complete study: A couple of women and three men aged 18 to 49 years were included in the cohort. Between about 0.9 and 9 billion PBMCs per donor were obtained by leukapheresis. For each donor, CD4 naive and CD4 memory were each run on three plates, CD8 naive on two plates, and CD8 memory on one plate. The study deeply sequenced blood TCR repertoires of five healthy adults to estimate repertoire size and the extent of clonotype sharing between individuals. To increase sequencing depth and limit assay-specific biases, TCR repertoire library preparation and sequencing were carried out by different laboratories using diverse techniques.

The donors were healthy, HIV-negative adults with no recently reported acute infections or vaccinations. Every donor was a Caucasian adult living in Nashville, Tennessee, USA. Magnetic negative selection was used to enrich CD4+ T cells, after which naive cells were positively selected on CD45RA and the negative fraction became the memory subset. After blood collection by leukapheresis, PBMCs were isolated using Ficoll-Histopaque density gradient centrifugation and then cryopreserved in the vapor phase of liquid nitrogen. Purity and quantity of every magnetically sorted T cell population were checked by analytical flow cytometry. Each sorted fraction had its genomic DNA isolated and then quantified by UV absorbance on a Nanodrop 2000c. Using the deep immunoSEQ assay, multiplex PCR amplified TCR CDR3 regions from genomic DNA. Genomic DNA extracted from each cell subset was distributed evenly over all wells of several immunoSEQ 96-well plates, and each plate served as one replicate. Each replicate PCR for sorted subsets received about 210 ng genomic DNA, equal to about 30,000 T cell genomes. The purified libraries were quantified using a Qubit 3.0 fluorometer, sized with a Bioanalyzer 2100, and then quantified again using the KAPA Library Quantification kit. Every immunoSEQ 96-well plate was sequenced on a dedicated single-read 150-cycle Illumina NextSeq 550 flow cell. Regarding the original processing steps: Because only junctional sequences without quality scores were contained in the immunoSEQ output, filtering matching that applied to full-length reads could not be performed. Sequences were annotated with PyIR, a Python wrapper for IgBLAST v1.9, using IMGT germline references to assign V/J genes and CDR3. Any read was removed if the V/J assignment was weak (E-value above 1e-6), the CDR3 was missing, or the read contained stop codons, out-of-frame junctions, or ambiguous translated residues. V3J clonotypes were defined as sequences sharing the same inferred V gene, J gene, and CDR3 amino acid sequence. Percentage overlap between repertoires was computed as shared unique clonotypes divided by the size of the smaller repertoire. Repertoire richness was assessed with RTK rarefaction, the Chao1 estimator, and Recon v2.1 estimates of unobserved clonotypes. Generation probabilities were computed with OLGA for all TCRbeta clonotypes obtained by the gDNA method from several donors. The source is immuneACCESS, and TCRdb retained only in-frame sequences with V and J called. Part of the clones is not carried over; for the studies checked, unresolved V genes explain less than half of this, and the remainder is unexplained. V, J and clone size derive from that table, while D and trimming were established from the DNA sequence. This sample has 780,000 or so clones in its table, and 72% of those were observed once. Roughly 1.8% of the sample comes from the top ten.

Results and caveats for the whole study, not just this receptor: Estimated clonotype richness was generally larger for naive than for memory subsets. Even with the large sequencing depth, rarefaction of the sorted-subset datasets indicated that sequencing was incomplete. Based on pairwise subsampling, the degree of clonotype sharing among donors was expected to be affected by sequencing depth. Because the study included a small number of donors, the genetic and exposure-history diversity represented was limited. About 4.5% of naive CD4, around 3.6% of naive CD8, about 2.5% of memory CD4, and more than 0.35% of memory CD8 clonotypes were shared across a few donors. Sampling was restricted to blood, and TCR repertoires in tissues likely differ from the TCR repertoires found in blood. Compared with non-shared clonotypes, clonotypes shared by all four sorted-subset donors had higher generation probabilities.

The CDR3 goes from the cysteine to the phenylalanine over 15 residues. The CDR3 DNA has 45 bases and is translated from base 1. Sample: memory CD4+ T cells sorted from blood. What this sample's cell subset or site label stands for: CD45RA-negative fraction. This sequence was found in a woman in her twenties or thirties in good health. The rearrangement combines TRBV21-1 with TRBJ2-7; the D call TRBD1 from the table was never checked on the DNA. TRBV21-1 has pseudogene status. The bases read TGTGCCAGCAGCAAAGAGATATACAGGTCCTACGAGCAGTACTTC. Protein translation: CASSKEIYRSYEQYF.